The 10 T cell receptor beta chains reported below all come from one sample, sequenced in a study of CD8+ T cells in alopecia areata. RNA, once extracted, was reverse transcribed into cDNA for use as the sequencing template. TCRdb's table, derived via immunoSEQ multiplex PCR, lists solely in-frame clones and lacks some. Found here are about 180,000 clones, over 50% of them singletons; the top ten hold about 14%. The starting material was CD4+ T cells sorted from blood, obtained at week 0. The receptors originated from a human donor with alopecia areata.

This chain connects TRBV23-1 to TRBJ2-7, with 8 bases matching TRBD1. TRBV23-1 is an ORF for which the function is uncertain. This CDR3 comprises 15 residues. V dropped 3 bases and J dropped 0; count of bases not matched to a gene: 4. In nucleotides, the CDR3 is TGCGCCAGCAGTCACCCGACAGGGGTCTCCTACGAGCAGTACTTC. It codes for CASSHPTGVSYEQYF.

A few counts support this clone. The sample has other DNA sequences that encode this CDR3 too. The V and J genes are TRBV2 and TRBJ1-1, with 7 nucleotides matching TRBD1. CDR3 size: 13 residues. J was trimmed by 5 bases and V by 5 bases; bases with no gene match: 5. Germline V lookup: CDR1 SNHLY, CDR2 FYNNEI. The CDR3 loop is CASSQGEGTEAFF. The CDR3 DNA is TGTGCCAGCAGTCAGGGGGAAGGAACTGAAGCTTTCTTT. The full variable domain, with the rest looked up from reference TRBV2 and TRBJ1-1, is EPEVTQTPSHQVTQMGQEVILRCVPISNHLYFYWYRQILGQKVEFLVSFYNNEISEKSEIFDDQFSVERPDGSNFTLKIRSTKLEDSAMYFCASSQGEGTEAFFGQGTRLTVV.

This clone was counted only a few times. The J gene is TRBJ1-2, the V gene TRBV7-6, with TRBD1 as a possible D gene (5 bases). CDR1 SGHVS and CDR2 FNYEAQ come from the germline V gene. Trimming pared 2 bases from V and 7 bases from J, leaving 8 bases between. The CDR3 runs 12 residues. Here the CDR3 DNA reads TGTGCCAGCAGCTTACCTGGGGGTGGCTACACCTTC. It is translated as CASSLPGGGYTF. Full variable domain (rest looked up from reference TRBV7-6 and TRBJ1-2): GAGVSQSPRYKVTKRGQDVALRCDPISGHVSLYWYRQALGQGPEFLTYFNYEAQQDKSGLPNDRFSAERPEGSISTLTIQRTEQRDSAMYRCASSLPGGGYTFGSGTRLTVV.

The chain employs TRBV30 and TRBJ1-1; no reliable D call. Germline V gene lookup returns CDR1 GTSNPN and CDR2 SVGIG (reference sequence). Trimming removed 2 bases at V and 3 bases at J, with 7 bases between. This CDR3 is 12 amino acids long. Here the CDR3 reads CAWSRDYTEAFF. In DNA, the CDR3 is TGTGCCTGGAGTCGGGATTACACTGAAGCTTTCTTT. Full variable domain (rest looked up from reference TRBV30 and TRBJ1-1): SQTIHQWPATLVQPVGSPLSLECTVEGTSNPNLYWYRQAAGRGLQLLFYSVGIGQISSEVPQNLSASRPQDRQFILSSKKLLLSDSGFYLCAWSRDYTEAFFGQGTRLTVV.

V is TRBV7-9 and J is TRBJ1-6; tentative D call: TRBD1 (6 bases). The CDR3 is made up of 16 amino acids. Trimming took off 2 bases at V and 5 bases at J, with 13 bases between the two ends. Germline CDR1 reads SEHNR; CDR2 reads FQNEAQ (reference sequence). The CDR3 sequence is CASSLSGQGDNSPLHF. CDR3 in DNA: TGTGCCAGCAGCTTATCGGGACAAGGGGATAATTCACCCCTCCACTTT.

The gene calls are TRBV2 and TRBJ1-5, with D unclear. The CDR3 covers 13 residues. Trimming left V 3 bases short and J 4 bases short, with 7 bases between. Germline assignment: CDR1 SNHLY and CDR2 FYNNEI. CDR3 nucleotides: TGTGCCAGCAGTGACGGCAGAAATCAGCCCCAGCATTTT. Its translation is CASSDGRNQPQHF. Drawing the rest from reference TRBV2 and TRBJ1-5, the complete variable domain is EPEVTQTPSHQVTQMGQEVILRCVPISNHLYFYWYRQILGQKVEFLVSFYNNEISEKSEIFDDQFSVERPDGSNFTLKIRSTKLEDSAMYFCASSDGRNQPQHFGDGTRLSIL.

J is TRBJ2-3 and V is TRBV15, with 9 bases matching TRBD1. With V trimmed by 4 bases and J by 0 bases, 11 bases remained unmatched. Germline loops: CDR1 LNHNV, CDR2 YYDKDF (reference sequence). There are 18 residues in the CDR3. The CDR3 sequence: CATSKSVSGTGSTDTQYF. As DNA, the CDR3 is TGTGCCACCAGCAAATCCGTCTCCGGGACAGGGAGCACAGATACGCAGTATTTT.

On this clone itself: The sample has other DNA sequences that encode this CDR3 too. V gene TRBV29-1 combines with J gene TRBJ1-2, with 10 bases aligning to TRBD1. The germline CDR1 and CDR2 sequences are SQVTM and ANQGSEA. The CDR3 spans 12 residues. The ends lost 7 bases at V and 7 bases at J; junction bases unmatched: 6. The chain's CDR3 is CSGRQGAGGYTF. CDR3 in DNA: TGCAGCGGCCGACAGGGGGCGGGTGGCTACACCTTC.

The V gene is TRBV7-2, the J gene TRBJ1-6, with 8 positions matching TRBD1. The CDR3 has 15 residues. Germline lookup yields CDR1 SGHTA and CDR2 FQGNSA. Trimming took 1 base from V and 10 from J; bases not matched to a gene: 6. In DNA form, the CDR3 reads TGTGCCAGCAGCTTAGTTGTGACAGGGGCGTCACCCCTCCACTTT. It translates to CASSLVVTGASPLHF.

The rearrangement links TRBV29-1 to TRBJ2-5, with D possibly called TRBD1 or TRBD2 (5 bases each). Per germline, CDR1 SQVTM and CDR2 ANQGSEA. The CDR3 covers 15 residues. The germline V and J ends were trimmed by 5 bases and 1 base, with 17 bases remaining between them. CDR3 sequence: CSVTLQGGGQETQYF. Written as DNA, the CDR3 is TGCAGCGTTACCCTTCAGGGTGGGGGCCAAGAGACCCAGTACTTC.